The 10 T cell receptor beta chains below were found in one sample sequenced in a study of cytomegalovirus exposure and HLA in healthy donors. 60 Vbeta and 13 Jbeta primers were used in PCR. Profiled with immunoSEQ multiplex PCR; TCRdb holds only in-frame clones, not every one. The sample totals tens of thousands of clones. Material for sequencing was PBMCs. The receptor source for this set is a man in his forties in good health and CMV-seronegative.

V and J are TRBV6-1 and TRBJ2-5, with 8 bases that match TRBD2. V lost 4 bases, J lost 3 bases, and 7 bases stayed unmatched. This CDR3 comprises 15 residues. From germline, CDR1 is MNHNS and CDR2 SASEGT. The CDR3 nucleotides are TGTGCCAGCAGTGGCCGAAGAGCGGGGGAAGAGACCCAGTACTTC. Its translation: CASSGRRAGEETQYF.

The chain uses TRBV14 and TRBJ2-3; D is perhaps TRBD1 (5 bases). V lost 1 base, J lost 8 bases, and 13 bases lay in between. Germline lookup yields CDR1 SGHDN and CDR2 FVKESK. The CDR3 covers 14 residues. CDR3 in DNA: TGTGCCAGCAGCCAAGGATCAGGACATGGTACGCAGTATTTT. Translation: CASSQGSGHGTQYF.

The chain combines TRBV15 with TRBJ1-4; no firm D call. The CDR3 covers 16 residues. Germline CDR1 LNHNV, CDR2 YYDKDF (reference sequence). Trimming left V 1 base short and J 0 bases short, with 9 bases between. The CDR3 coding sequence is TGTGCCACCAGCAGAGCCCCGCAGACAACTAATGAAAAACTGTTTTTT. Translating gives CATSRAPQTTNEKLFF. The whole variable domain, filled in from reference TRBV15 and TRBJ1-4, reads DAMVIQNPRYQVTQFGKPVTLSCSQTLNHNVMYWYQQKSSQAPKLLFHYYDKDFNNEADTPDNFQSRRPNTSFCFLDIRSPGLGDTAMYLCATSRAPQTTNEKLFFGSGTQLSVL.

This chain connects TRBV4-1 to TRBJ2-1; D is unresolved. The CDR3 loop spans 16 amino acids. Germline CDR1 MGHRA, CDR2 YSYEKL. Trimming left V 1 base short and J 1 base short, with 11 bases between. CDR3 in amino acids: CASSQVSGNSYNEQFF. The CDR3 DNA sequence: TGCGCCAGCAGCCAAGTTTCAGGCAATTCCTACAATGAGCAGTTCTTC.

The chain employs TRBV7-2 and TRBJ2-7, with 15 bases matching TRBD2. Germline V CDR1 and CDR2: SGHTA, FQGNSA. The CDR3 contains 16 residues. With V trimmed by 1 base and J by 4 bases, 2 bases remained unmatched. CDR3 loop: CASSLEGTSGGYEQYF. The CDR3 DNA reads TGTGCCAGCAGCTTAGAGGGGACTAGCGGGGGGTACGAGCAGTACTTC.

The rearrangement uses TRBV19 and TRBJ2-7; 8 nucleotides align to TRBD1. This CDR3 comprises 15 residues. The germline V gene encodes CDR1 LNHDA and CDR2 SQIVND (reference sequence). V shed 7 bases and J 4 bases; nucleotides not matched to a gene: 12. For the CDR3, the DNA is TGTGCCAGTATGTCCCAGGGGGCTTTTGGTTACGAGCAGTACTTC. As protein: CASMSQGAFGYEQYF.

The chain links TRBV19 to TRBJ1-5; TRBD1 aligns across 9 bases. The CDR3 runs to 15 residues. Germline CDR1 reads LNHDA; CDR2 reads SQIVND (reference sequence). The trim removed 8 bases at V and 0 bases at J, leaving 5 bases unmatched. CDR3 sequence: CASGRTGASNQPQHF. Here the CDR3 DNA reads TGTGCCAGTGGGAGGACAGGGGCTAGCAATCAGCCCCAGCATTTT.

This chain joins TRBV6-1 and TRBJ2-1; TRBD2 aligns across 15 bases. Germline assignment: CDR1 MNHNS and CDR2 SASEGT. The CDR3 runs to 18 residues. V gave up 4 bases and J gave up 5 bases; unmatched junction bases: 9. CDR3 residues: CASSAGLAGGPFHNEQFF. The CDR3, as DNA: TGTGCCAGCAGTGCGGGACTAGCGGGGGGCCCTTTCCACAATGAGCAGTTCTTC.

The CDR3 sequence: CASSVSQGTYNEQFF. CDR3 coding DNA: TGTGCCAGCAGTGTGTCACAGGGGACCTACAATGAGCAGTTCTTC. The chain recombines TRBV6-1 with TRBJ2-1, with 7 bases fitting TRBD1. This CDR3 has 15 residues. After removal of 4 bases from V and 2 bases from J, the junction contained 5 bases not matched to a gene. Germline values: CDR1 MNHNS, CDR2 SASEGT.

The chain links TRBV19 to TRBJ1-3; 8 bases match TRBD1. Germline V CDR1 and CDR2: LNHDA, SQIVND (reference sequence). V shed 5 bases and J 0 bases; nucleotides not matched to a gene: 12. The CDR3 runs 18 residues. CDR3 in DNA: TGTGCCAGTAGTGTCGGGACAGGAAGTCTTAGCTCTGGAAACACCATATATTTT. Translated, it gives CASSVGTGSLSSGNTIYF. The variable domain in full, with the rest retrieved from reference TRBV19 and TRBJ1-3, is DGGITQSPKYLFRKEGQNVTLSCEQNLNHDAMYWYRQDPGQGLRLIYYSQIVNDFQKGDIAEGYSVSREKKESFPLTVTSAQKNPTAFYLCASSVGTGSLSSGNTIYFGEGSWLTVV.